The source of this TCR beta chain is a study of Graves' ophthalmopathy and Graves' hyperthyroidism. Comments on this clonotype: Its antigen is not identified. As the CDR3 is not closed by the conserved phenylalanine or tryptophan, this likely results from a read error.

Regarding the study as a whole: At about 69% sensitivity and approximately 72% specificity, the model predicted progression of the ophthalmopathy.

TCR beta CDR3 amplification used RNA transcripts. First-round RT-PCR with HTBI primers preceded a second-round multiplex PCR. TCRdb processed the multiplex PCR reads anew with MiXCR; each CDR3 protein has one entry. This sample yields about 620,000 distinct CDR3 sequences, of which roughly 20% are seen a single time; more than 5.5% belongs to the top ten. V gave up 5 bases and J gave up 1 base, with 8 bases separating them. The CDR3 has 13 residues. This chain uses TRBV12-3 or TRBV12-4 with TRBJ1-1; D remains unclear. The sample taken for sequencing was peripheral blood. This sequence was found in a woman aged 18-29 years with stable Graves' hyperthyroidism. Some clones in this sample may be carry-over from other donors' samples. In nucleotides, the CDR3 is TGTGCCAGCAGTCCTAGACAGAACACTGAAGCTTTCTAT. Translating gives CASSPRQNTEAFY.